The text below deals with one T cell receptor beta chain. What it binds is not known. These data come from a study of CD8+CD57+ T cells in acquired aplastic anemia. Overall study context: Average DNA yield from sorted CD4+ and CD8+ cells was about 3 ug.

The study's findings and limits: Patients and controls shared some 29 CD8+ CDR3 sequences, which appeared highly expressed in patients and within their immunodominant clones.

TCR beta VDJ and CDR3 were profiled, and genomic DNA was the template. TCRdb re-derived calls from the reads in MiXCR, one entry per CDR3 protein. The sample records roughly 200,000 distinct CDR3 sequences, 60% to 80% being singletons. Patients sequenced had flow cytometry evidence of CD8+CD57+ cell expansion. Severe acquired aplastic anemia was diagnosed in all patients. Patient blood was sampled before any therapy had been received. V dropped 7 bases and J dropped 2 bases, with 16 bases sitting between them. The CDR3 is made up of 15 amino acids. The germline gives CDR1 KGHDR, CDR2 SFDVKD. The rearrangement uses TRBV24-1 and TRBJ2-5; a possible D gene is TRBD2 (5 bases). The specimen was sorted CD4+, CD8+, or CD8+CD57+ T cells (not recorded which) from PBMCs. This receptor was identified in a human donor with aplastic anemia. The CDR3 DNA sequence: TGTGCCACCAGCCCGGGATTTTTACCACAAGAGACCCAGTACTTC. Protein sequence: CATSPGFLPQETQYF.